The 10 T cell receptor beta chains listed next were all sequenced from one sample in a study of identical twins' blood T cells. A single record per CDR3 protein comes from TCRdb applying MiXCR to the 5' RACE reads. The table includes roughly 340,000 distinct CDR3 sequences, 28% detected once. Input material: PBMCs. The receptors shown here come from a woman between 18 and 55 years old in good health.

The chain employs TRBV6-1 and TRBJ2-2; unclear D gene. This CDR3 spans 14 amino acids. Germline CDR1 is MNHNS and CDR2 is SASEGT. With 7 bases removed from V and 6 bases from J, the gap between germline ends came to 15 bases. This CDR3 is CASTSRFNAGELFF. The CDR3, as DNA: TGTGCCAGCACAAGCAGATTTAACGCCGGGGAGCTGTTTTTT.

The chain couples TRBV20-1 to TRBJ2-3, with D maybe TRBD2 (6 bases). The CDR3 covers 15 residues. Germline lookup yields CDR1 DFQATT and CDR2 SNEGSKA (reference sequence). The V and J ends lost 5 bases and 4 bases respectively, with 19 bases between them. The CDR3 reads CSAGPGLSSSDTQYF. In DNA, the CDR3 is TGCAGTGCTGGGCCGGGACTTAGCAGTTCAGATACGCAGTATTTT.

This clonotype has just a few counts. The chain is built from TRBV7-9 and TRBJ2-2; 7 bases line up with TRBD1. This CDR3 has 15 amino acids. Germline V gene data show CDR1 as SEHNR and CDR2 as FQNEAQ (reference sequence). The V segment lost 3 bases and the J segment 3 bases; nucleotides outside the gene matches: 4. The CDR3 DNA is TGTGCCAGCAGCTTTGGGACAGAGTACACCGGGGAGCTGTTTTTT. Translation: CASSFGTEYTGELFF.

This clonotype was counted at least ten times. This chain links TRBV7-9 with TRBJ1-2; TRBD1 matches 8 bases. Germline-derived CDR1 and CDR2 are SEHNR and FQNEAQ (reference sequence). J lost 5 bases, V lost 6 bases, and 5 bases had no gene match. The CDR3 length is 13 residues. The CDR3 loop reads CASSPRQGYGYTF. In DNA form, the CDR3 reads TGTGCCAGCAGTCCAAGACAGGGGTATGGCTACACCTTC.

The chain joins TRBV2 to TRBJ2-1, with a possible D match to TRBD2 (6 bases). The CDR3 runs 14 residues. V lost 8 bases to trimming and J lost 7 bases, with 18 bases between them. The germline V gene encodes CDR1 SNHLY and CDR2 FYNNEI. This CDR3 is CASLLGGAFNEQFF. The DNA of the CDR3 is TGTGCCAGCCTCCTCGGCGGGGCGTTTAATGAGCAGTTCTTC.

This clonotype was counted at least ten times. The gene calls are TRBV12-3 or TRBV12-4 and TRBJ2-2; D gene ambiguous. The CDR3 totals 13 residues. V was pared by 8 bases and J by 0 bases, with 7 bases between. The chain's CDR3 is CASHHSNTGELFF. The CDR3 nucleotides are TGTGCCAGCCACCACTCGAACACCGGGGAGCTGTTTTTT.

This clonotype was detected a few times. This chain joins TRBV27 and TRBJ1-1, with unresolved D. V lost 4 bases and J lost 0, with 18 bases in between. The germline gives CDR1 MNHEY, CDR2 SMNVEV (reference sequence). CDR3 size: 17 residues. The CDR3 is CASSSLRVRFMNTEAFF. DNA for the CDR3: TGTGCCAGCAGTTCCCTCCGGGTTCGATTTATGAACACTGAAGCTTTCTTT.

This clonotype was seen a few times. V gene TRBV5-1 combines with J gene TRBJ2-7; 9 bases line up with TRBD1. CDR1 is SGHRS and CDR2 is YFSETQ in the germline V gene. The CDR3 runs 16 residues. V shed 0 bases, J shed 0 bases, and the junction held 4 bases outside the gene matches. CDR3: CASSLVTGGLSYEQYF. The CDR3 DNA is TGCGCCAGCAGCTTGGTAACAGGGGGCCTCTCCTACGAGCAGTACTTC.

This clonotype was found a few times. The gene calls are TRBV20-1 and TRBJ1-1; D is perhaps TRBD1 (6 bases). V dropped 6 bases and J dropped 4 bases, with 12 bases sitting between them. Germline values: CDR1 DFQATT, CDR2 SNEGSKA (reference sequence). CDR3 length equals 12 residues. CDR3 region: CSAAVRGTEAFF. As DNA, the CDR3 is TGCAGTGCAGCGGTCAGGGGCACTGAAGCTTTCTTT.

The chain combines TRBV19 with TRBJ2-1; tentative D call: TRBD2 (5 bases). Germline V gene sequence: CDR1 LNHDA, CDR2 SQIVND (reference sequence). The CDR3 consists of 15 residues. The V and J ends lost 6 bases and 5 bases respectively, with 17 bases between them. CDR3 coding DNA: TGTGCCAGTAGCTCTAGCCGGGATTCCGACAATGAGCAGTTCTTC. Residues: CASSSSRDSDNEQFF.